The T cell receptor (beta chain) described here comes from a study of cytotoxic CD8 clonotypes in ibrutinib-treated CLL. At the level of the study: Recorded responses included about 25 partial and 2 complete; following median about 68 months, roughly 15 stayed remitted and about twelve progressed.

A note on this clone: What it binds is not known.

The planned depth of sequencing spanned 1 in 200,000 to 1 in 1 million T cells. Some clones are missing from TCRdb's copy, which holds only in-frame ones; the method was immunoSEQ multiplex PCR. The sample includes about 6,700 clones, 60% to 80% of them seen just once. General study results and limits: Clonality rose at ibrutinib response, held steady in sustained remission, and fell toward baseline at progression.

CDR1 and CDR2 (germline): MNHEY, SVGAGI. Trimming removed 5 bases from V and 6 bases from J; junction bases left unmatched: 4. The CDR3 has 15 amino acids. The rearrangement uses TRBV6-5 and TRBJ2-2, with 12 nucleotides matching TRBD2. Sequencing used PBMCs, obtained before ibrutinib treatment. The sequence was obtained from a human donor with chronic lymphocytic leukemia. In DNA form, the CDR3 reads TGTGCCAGCAGTACCCTAGCGGGAGGGCCCGGGGAGCTGTTTTTT. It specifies CASSTLAGGPGELFF.